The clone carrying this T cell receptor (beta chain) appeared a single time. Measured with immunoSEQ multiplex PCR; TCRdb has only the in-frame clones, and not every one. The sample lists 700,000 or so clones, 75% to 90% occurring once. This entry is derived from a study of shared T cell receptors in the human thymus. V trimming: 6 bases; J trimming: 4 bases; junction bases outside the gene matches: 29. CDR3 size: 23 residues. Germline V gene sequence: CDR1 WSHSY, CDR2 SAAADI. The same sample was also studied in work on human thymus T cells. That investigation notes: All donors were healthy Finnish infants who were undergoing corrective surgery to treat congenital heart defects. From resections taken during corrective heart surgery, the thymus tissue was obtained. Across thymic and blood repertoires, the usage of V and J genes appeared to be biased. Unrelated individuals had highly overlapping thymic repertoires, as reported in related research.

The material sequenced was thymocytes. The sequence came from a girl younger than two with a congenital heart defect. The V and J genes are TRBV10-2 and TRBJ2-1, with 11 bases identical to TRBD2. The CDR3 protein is CASSISGGATICGPQPAYNEQFF. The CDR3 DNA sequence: TGCGCCAGCAGCATTAGCGGGGGGGCAACGATCTGTGGCCCCCAACCCGCATACAATGAGCAGTTCTTC.